This TCR beta chain was captured in a study of shared clonotypes between healthy human individuals. The assay used deep level. In the original workflow: Junction-only immunoSEQ sequences carried no quality scores, so filtering differed. Assay: immunoSEQ multiplex PCR; the TCRdb copy retains only in-frame clones and omits some. D and trimming were read from the DNA, whereas the V and J calls and clone size are those reported in that table. This table has 2,500,000 or so clones, roughly nine tenths appearing once. Naive CD4+ cells were CD45RA-selected; the remaining cells were memory. Specimen: naive CD4+ T cells sorted from blood. Described subset: CD45RA+ positively selected. This TCR was recovered from a man between 18 and 35 years old in good health.

The CDR3 region is CASGLAGVGNEQFF. CDR3 nucleotides: TGTGCCAGTGGACTAGCGGGAGTAGGGAATGAGCAGTTCTTC. The chain couples TRBV19 to TRBJ2-1, with 13 bases matching TRBD2. Germline V gene lookup returns CDR1 LNHDA and CDR2 SQIVND (reference sequence). The CDR3 loop spans 14 amino acids. Trimming cost V 8 bases and J 7 bases; bases outside gene matches: 5.